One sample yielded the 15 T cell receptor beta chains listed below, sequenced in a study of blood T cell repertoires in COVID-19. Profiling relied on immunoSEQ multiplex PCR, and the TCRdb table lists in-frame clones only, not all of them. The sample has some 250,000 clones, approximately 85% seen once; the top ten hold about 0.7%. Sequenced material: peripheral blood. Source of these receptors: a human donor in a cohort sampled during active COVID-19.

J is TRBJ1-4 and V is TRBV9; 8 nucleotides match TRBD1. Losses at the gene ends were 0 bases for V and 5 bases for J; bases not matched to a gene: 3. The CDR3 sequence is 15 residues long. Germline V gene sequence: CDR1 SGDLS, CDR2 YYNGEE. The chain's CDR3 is CASSVGDRQNEKLFF. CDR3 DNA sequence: TGTGCCAGCAGCGTAGGGGACAGGCAAAATGAAAAACTGTTTTTT.

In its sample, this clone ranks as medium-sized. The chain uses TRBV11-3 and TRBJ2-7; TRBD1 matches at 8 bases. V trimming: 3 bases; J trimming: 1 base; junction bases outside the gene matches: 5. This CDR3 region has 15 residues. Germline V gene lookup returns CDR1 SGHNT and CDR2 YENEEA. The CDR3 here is CASSFGTGLSYEQYF. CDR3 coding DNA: TGTGCCAGCAGCTTTGGGACAGGATTATCCTACGAGCAGTACTTC.

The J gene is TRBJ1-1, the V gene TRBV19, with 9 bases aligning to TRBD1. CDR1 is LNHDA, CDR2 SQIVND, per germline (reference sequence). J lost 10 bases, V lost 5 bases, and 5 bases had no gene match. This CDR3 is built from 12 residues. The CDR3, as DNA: TGTGCCAGTAGTCTCGAACAGGGGGCAGCTTTCTTT. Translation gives CASSLEQGAAFF.

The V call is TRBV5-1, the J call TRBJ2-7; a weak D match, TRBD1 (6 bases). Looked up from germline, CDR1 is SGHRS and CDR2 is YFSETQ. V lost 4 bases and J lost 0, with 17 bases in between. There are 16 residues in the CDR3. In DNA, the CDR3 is TGCGCCAGCAGCCTGGTGGTAATGGACAGCTCCTACGAGCAGTACTTC. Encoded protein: CASSLVVMDSSYEQYF.

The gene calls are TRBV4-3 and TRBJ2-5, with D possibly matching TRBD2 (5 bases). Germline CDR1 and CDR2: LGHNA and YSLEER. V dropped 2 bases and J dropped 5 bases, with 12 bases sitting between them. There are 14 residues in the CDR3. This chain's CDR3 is CASSQNTRGETQYF. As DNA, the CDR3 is TGCGCCAGCAGCCAAAACACTAGAGGCGAGACCCAGTACTTC.

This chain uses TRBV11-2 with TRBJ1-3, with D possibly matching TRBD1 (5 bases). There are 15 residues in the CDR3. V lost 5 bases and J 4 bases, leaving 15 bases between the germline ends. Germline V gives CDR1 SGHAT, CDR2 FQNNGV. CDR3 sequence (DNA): TGTGCCAGCAGCCCCAGGGTTGGGTCAGGAAACACCATATATTTT. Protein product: CASSPRVGSGNTIYF.

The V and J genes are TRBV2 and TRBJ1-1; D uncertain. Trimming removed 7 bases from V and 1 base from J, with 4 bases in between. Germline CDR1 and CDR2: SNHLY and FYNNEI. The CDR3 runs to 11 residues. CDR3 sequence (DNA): TGTGCCAGCATCAGGAACACTGAAGCTTTCTTT. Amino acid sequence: CASIRNTEAFF.

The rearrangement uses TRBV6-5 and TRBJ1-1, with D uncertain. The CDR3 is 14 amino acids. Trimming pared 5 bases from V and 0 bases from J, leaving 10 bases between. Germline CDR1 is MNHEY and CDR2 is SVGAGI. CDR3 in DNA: TGTGCCAGCAGTCTCCTGAGGATGAACACTGAAGCTTTCTTT. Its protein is CASSLLRMNTEAFF.

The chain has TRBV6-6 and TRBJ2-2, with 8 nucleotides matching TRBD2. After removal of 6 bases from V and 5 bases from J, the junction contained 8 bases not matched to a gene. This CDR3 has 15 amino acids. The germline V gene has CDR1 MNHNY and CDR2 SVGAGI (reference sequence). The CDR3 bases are TGTGCCAGCAGCCCCGGGGGGGCAGGGACCGGGGAGCTGTTTTTT. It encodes CASSPGGAGTGELFF.

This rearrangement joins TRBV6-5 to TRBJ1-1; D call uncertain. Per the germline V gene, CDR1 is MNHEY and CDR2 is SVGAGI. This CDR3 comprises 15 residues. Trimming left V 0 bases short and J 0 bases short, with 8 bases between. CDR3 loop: CASSYSSSLNTEAFF. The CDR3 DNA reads TGTGCCAGCAGTTACTCCTCTTCCTTGAACACTGAAGCTTTCTTT.

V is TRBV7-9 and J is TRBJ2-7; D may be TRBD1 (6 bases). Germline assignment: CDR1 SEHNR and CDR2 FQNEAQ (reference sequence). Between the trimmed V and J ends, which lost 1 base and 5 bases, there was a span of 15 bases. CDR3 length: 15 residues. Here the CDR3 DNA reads TGTGCCAGCAGCTTAGGGGAAACAGGGACCCACGAGCAGTACTTC. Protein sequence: CASSLGETGTHEQYF.

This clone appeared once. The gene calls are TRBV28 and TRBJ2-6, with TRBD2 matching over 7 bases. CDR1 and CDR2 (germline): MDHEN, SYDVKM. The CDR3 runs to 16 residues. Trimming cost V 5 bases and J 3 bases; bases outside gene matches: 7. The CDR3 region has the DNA TGTGCCAGCAGTAGATGGCGGGGGTATGGGGCCAACGTCCTGACTTTC. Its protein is CASSRWRGYGANVLTF.

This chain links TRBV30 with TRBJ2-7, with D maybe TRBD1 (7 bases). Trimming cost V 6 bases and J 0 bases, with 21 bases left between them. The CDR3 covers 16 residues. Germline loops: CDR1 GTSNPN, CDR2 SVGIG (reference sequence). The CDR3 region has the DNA TGTGCCTGCAGCCCAGGGGGGACACGGAGCTCCTACGAGCAGTACTTC. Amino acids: CACSPGGTRSSYEQYF.

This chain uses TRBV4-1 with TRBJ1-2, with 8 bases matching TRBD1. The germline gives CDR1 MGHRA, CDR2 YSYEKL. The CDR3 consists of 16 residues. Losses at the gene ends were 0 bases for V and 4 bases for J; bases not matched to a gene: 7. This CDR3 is CASSQDPTGGIYGYTF. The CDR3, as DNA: TGCGCCAGCAGCCAAGATCCAACAGGGGGGATCTATGGCTACACCTTC.

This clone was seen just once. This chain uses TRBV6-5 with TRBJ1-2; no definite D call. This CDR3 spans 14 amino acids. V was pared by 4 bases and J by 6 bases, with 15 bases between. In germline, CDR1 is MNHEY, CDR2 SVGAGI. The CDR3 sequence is CASSSTDIRNGYTF. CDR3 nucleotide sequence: TGTGCCAGCAGTTCGACCGACATACGGAATGGCTACACCTTC.